This T cell receptor (beta chain) was obtained from a study of brain T cells in children with intractable seizures. Findings and limits, study-wide: Patients' HCMV serostatus was unknown; virus specificity rests on CDR3 similarity alone. Absence of clones before surgery may stem from lower sequencing depth.

Turning to this clone: The antigen remains unidentified.

Sequenced by immunoSEQ multiplex PCR; TCRdb stores in-frame clones only, minus some. The table has about 340,000 clones, over 90% seen once. Time point in this sample: blood from clinic visit 5 months post-surgery; TSC patient then seizure free. Sequencing was limited to surgery cases with top T cell transcript signatures in brain tissue. Pre-surgery treatment included at least one anti-epileptic drug. This TCR was recovered from a boy under three years old with tuberous sclerosis and intractable seizures. Sequencing used peripheral blood, obtained 4 to 6 months after surgery.

In DNA form, the CDR3 reads TGTGCCAGTAGCAACTATCCCTCAGATATTCAGTACTTC. Translating it yields CASSNYPSDIQYF. The chain links TRBV19 to TRBJ2-4; D remains unclear. CDR3 length: 13 residues. Deletions cut 6 bases from V and 10 bases from J, with 16 bases between. Germline V CDR1 and CDR2: LNHDA, SQIVND (reference sequence).